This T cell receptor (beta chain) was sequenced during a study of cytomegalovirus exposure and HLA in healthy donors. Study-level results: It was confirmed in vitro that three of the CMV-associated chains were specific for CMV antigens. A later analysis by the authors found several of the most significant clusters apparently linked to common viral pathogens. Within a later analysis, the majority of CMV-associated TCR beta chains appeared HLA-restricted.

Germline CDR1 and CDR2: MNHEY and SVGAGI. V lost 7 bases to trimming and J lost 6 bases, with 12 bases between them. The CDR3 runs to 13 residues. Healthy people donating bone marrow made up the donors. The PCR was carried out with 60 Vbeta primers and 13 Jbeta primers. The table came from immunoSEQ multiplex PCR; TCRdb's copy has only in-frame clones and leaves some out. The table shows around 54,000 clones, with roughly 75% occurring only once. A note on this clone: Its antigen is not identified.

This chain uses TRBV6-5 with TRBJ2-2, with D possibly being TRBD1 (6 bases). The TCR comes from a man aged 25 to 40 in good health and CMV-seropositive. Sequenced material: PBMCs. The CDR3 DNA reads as TGTGCCAGCACCAGGGGCAATGCCGGGGAGCTGTTTTTT. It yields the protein CASTRGNAGELFF.